This paragraph covers one TCR beta chain sequence. Its antigen is still unknown. Within one base of it there is no much larger clone, and no base qualities were kept. The data are from a study of blood T cell repertoires in COVID-19 (dated by TCRdb to 2018 to 2021). Concerning the study at large: The collaborator samples originated in the United States, Italy and Spain and spanned the acute and convalescent phases of COVID-19. The prospective study material was composed of cDNA or gDNA derived from T cells, B-cell-depleted T cells, or PBMCs. The dataset comprised deeply sampled blood TCRbeta repertoires from subjects exposed to, actively infected with, or recovered from COVID-19. The repertoires were released in a freely available public database meant as a resource for research on the immune response to SARS-CoV-2. Samples were obtained from the ongoing ImmuneRACE study (first 160 participants) and from over 1,000 subjects provided by 6 global collaborators. Sample metadata almost always included a de-identified subject ID, COVID-19 status, age in years and sex. Where HLA class I and class II types were available, the types were taken from metadata supplied by the sample provider, not from assay-based typing.

The collaborating institutions used their own protocols to collect whole blood in K2EDTA tubes. For TCRbeta analysis, collaborator samples were shipped as frozen whole blood, as isolated PBMCs, or as DNA extracted from either sample type. General conclusions and limits of the study: Clinical and demographic metadata were provided uncurated, with the amount varying by source and participant.

TCRbeta CDR3 regions were amplified from genomic DNA by means of the immunoSEQ Assay, a bias-controlled multiplex PCR. The original pipeline was this. Nucleated cell counts per sample were estimated from amplification of reference gene primers within the assay. Sequence reads were collapsed and filtered to measure the absolute abundance of every unique TCRbeta CDR3 rearrangement. Productive Simpson clonality was computed per sample as the square root of Simpson's diversity index over productive rearrangements. Imported from immuneACCESS, the table was reduced by TCRdb to in-frame sequences with V and J called. These copies leave out some clones; in studies compared against another copy, an unresolved V gene accounts for under half, and the cause of the remainder is not known. V, J and clone size reflect that table, while D and trimming were determined from the DNA. This sample lists some 41,000 clones; 87% were detected once. The ten most abundant clones make up roughly a tenth of the sample.

After removal of 5 bases from V and 6 bases from J, the junction retains 11 bases not matched to a gene. As encoded in the germline V gene, CDR1 is ENHRY while CDR2 is SYGVKD. Measured from the cysteine to the phenylalanine, the CDR3 is 16 residues long. Only the CDR3 portion is preserved as DNA: 48 bases, with reading frame beginning at the first base. The receptor chain draws on TRBV10-3 and TRBJ2-7, and 12 junctional nucleotides match TRBD1. The clonotype originates from a woman of 80 years or more with active COVID-19. The sample was peripheral blood. This receptor carries the CDR3 CAISPSPGQGASEQYF. The DNA is as follows: TGTGCCATCAGTCCATCTCCGGGACAGGGGGCTTCCGAGCAGTACTTC.